This T cell receptor (beta chain) derives from a study of pediatric ulcerative colitis (dated by TCRdb to the late 2010s). About the full investigation: From nine newly diagnosed, treatment-naive pediatric ulcerative colitis patients and four non-IBD control children, paired blood and rectal samples were collected.

CDR3 length: 13 amino acids, cysteine to phenylalanine. CDR3 DNA only is kept here, 39 bases in frame from base 1. CDR1 SNHLY and CDR2 FYNNEI are derived from the germline V gene. Between the V and J ends, shortened by 8 bases and 8 bases respectively, the junction contains 16 bases. Comments on this clone: Its antigen is currently not known. Per-base quality was not reported, and no clone a single base away is much larger than it.

Controls underwent colonoscopy for suspected IBD, had macroscopically and histologically normal endoscopy, and were not diagnosed with IBD within the following year. Blood was sampled at the same time as the colonoscopy. The Wizard kit (Promega) was used to extract genomic DNA from the blood and intestinal samples. Rearranged CDR3 beta regions were amplified from genomic DNA with multiplex V and J primers using the immunoSEQ TRB Survey service. Survey-level sequencing depth of up to 500,000 reads per sample was used to keep depth equal across samples. The libraries were purified, combined into pools and sequenced with Illumina technology. On the authors' methods: immunoSEQ online tools were used for productive clonality, sample overlap, pairwise scatters, CDR3 beta length, V/D/J gene usage and productiveness. Alongside Shannon and Simpson indices, calculated diversity was computed as the number of unique rearrangements divided by total templates, multiplied by 100. Z-score normalized data were analyzed by principal component analysis with the R prcomp function and the ggbiplot package. Morisita's index was used to measure clonal overlap between blood and rectum within each subject. TCRdb limited this immuneACCESS table to in-frame rearrangements with V and J called. A share of clones is missing; checked studies link under half to unresolved V genes, and the rest is unexplained. V, J and clone size are taken as reported in that table, and D and trimming were inferred from the DNA itself. The sample table contains approximately 6,300 clones; only one count was recorded for about 90% of them. The top ten hold roughly 2% of the sample.

The research as a whole found: A couple of rectal CDR3 clonotypes were present in all ulcerative colitis patients and in none of the controls. Because the repertoires came from total lymphocyte DNA, rare subsets such as regulatory T cells may have patterns that are not reflected. For technical reasons, blood samples from a couple of patients gave substantially fewer templates, and these samples were excluded from the blood-rectal overlap analysis. Autologous blood-rectal clonal overlap was significantly higher in ulcerative colitis patients than in controls, suggesting increased T cell trafficking to inflamed tissue. Rectal repertoire features separated controls, mild-moderate and acute severe colitis patients; acute severe colitis showed reduced rectal diversity due to clonal expansions. The healthy control group was small, with only a few individuals.

The sequenced material came from blood. The sequence links TRBV2 to TRBJ1-5; tentative D gene TRBD1, with 6 bases matching. The clonotype originates from a girl aged 10 to 17 who was a control in a study of pediatric ulcerative colitis. The DNA reads TGTGCCAGCGGGCGCGACAGGATGAAGCCCCAGCATTTT. The resulting protein is CASGRDRMKPQHF.